Included here is one T cell receptor beta chain sequence, with context. Its antigen is unknown. The germline V gene has CDR1 MGHRA and CDR2 YSYEKL. The trim removed 0 bases at V and 8 bases at J, leaving 7 bases unmatched. The CDR3 loop spans 16 amino acids. The assay ran at deep level. Sequenced by immunoSEQ multiplex PCR; TCRdb stores in-frame clones only, minus some. The table lists over 800,000 clones, over 90% of them singletons. The sample is drawn from a study of shared clonotypes between healthy human individuals. On the study more broadly: There were three CD4 naive, three CD4 memory, two CD8 naive and one CD8 memory plates per donor.

Study-level points and caveats: Investigators expected sequencing depth to affect clonotype sharing among donors. Lower generation probabilities were found for non-shared clonotypes than for those shared by all four donors.

Terminally differentiated effector memory CD45RA+ cells were excluded by CCR7 positive selection of CD45RO-negative cells. The sample was naive CD8+ T cells sorted from blood. The receptor's source is a man younger than 45 in good health. The chain uses TRBV4-1 and TRBJ2-1; 10 nucleotides agree with TRBD2. This chain's CDR3 is CASSQDRSGRGDEQFF. The CDR3 bases are TGCGCCAGCAGCCAAGATCGAAGCGGGAGGGGGGATGAGCAGTTCTTC.